The 31 T cell receptor beta chains given below trace back to one sample, sequenced in a study of shared clonotypes between healthy human individuals. Assay: immunoSEQ multiplex PCR; the TCRdb copy retains only in-frame clones and omits some. The sample holds approximately 2.5 million clones, more than 85% seen once. The source material was naive CD4+ T cells from PBMCs. This sample's subset: CD45RA+ positively selected. The source of these receptors is a man aged 18 to 35 in good health. Some clones in this sample may be carry-over from other donors' samples.

This clone appeared a single time. V usage is TRBV27 and J usage is TRBJ1-6, with no clear D. Trimming took 3 bases from V and 7 from J, leaving 10 bases between them. The V gene's germline CDR1 is MNHEY and CDR2 SMNVEV (reference sequence). The CDR3 contains 14 residues. In DNA, the CDR3 is TGTGCCAGCAGTTTCGCGGGGAACAATTCACCCCTCCACTTT. It translates to CASSFAGNNSPLHF.

As DNA, the CDR3 is TGCGCCAGCAGCCAAGTTGGGACAGACTATGGCTACACCTTC. Its translation is CASSQVGTDYGYTF. J is TRBJ1-2 and V is TRBV4-1; 7 bases fit TRBD1. There are 14 residues in the CDR3. CDR1 MGHRA and CDR2 YSYEKL come from the germline V gene. After removal of 1 base from V and 3 bases from J, the junction contained 2 bases not matched to a gene.

The rearrangement links TRBV11-2 to TRBJ2-2; D remains ambiguous. This CDR3 has 15 amino acids. The ends were cut back, 1 base at V and 0 bases at J, with 6 bases in the middle. Per the germline V gene, CDR1 is SGHAT and CDR2 is FQNNGV. In nucleotides, the CDR3 is TGTGCCAGCAGCTTAGCCCTCGCGAACACCGGGGAGCTGTTTTTT. It specifies CASSLALANTGELFF.

This clone showed up just once. The CDR3 DNA reads as TGTGCCAGCTCACCTGGACAGGGGGCTAGGTATGGCTACACCTTC. It encodes CASSPGQGARYGYTF. The V call is TRBV18, the J call TRBJ1-2; TRBD1 aligns across 11 bases. The CDR3 covers 15 residues. The V and J ends lost 3 bases and 5 bases, in that order; junction bases with no gene match: 5. Germline CDR1 KGHSH, CDR2 LQKENI. Looking up the rest from reference TRBV18 and TRBJ1-2 gives the full variable domain: NAGVMQNPRHLVRRRGQEARLRCSPMKGHSHVYWYRQLPEEGLKFMVYLQKENIIDESGMPKERFSAEFPKEGPSILRIQQVVRGDSAAYFCASSPGQGARYGYTFGSGTRLTVV.

This clone was recorded only once. CDR3 protein: CASSPLRLADAGNEQFF. CDR3 DNA: TGTGCCAGCAGTCCGTTACGACTAGCGGACGCGGGGAATGAGCAGTTCTTC. The chain has TRBV28 and TRBJ2-1; 9 positions match TRBD2. Trimming took 5 bases from V and 7 from J; bases not matched to a gene: 15. CDR1 MDHEN and CDR2 SYDVKM come from the germline V gene. This CDR3 comprises 17 residues.

The chain joins TRBV5-4 to TRBJ2-5; TRBD2 is a possible D gene (6 bases). V lost 5 bases and J 3 bases, leaving 14 bases between the germline ends. CDR3 length: 14 residues. Per the germline V gene, CDR1 is SGHNT and CDR2 is YYREEE (reference sequence). For the CDR3, the DNA is TGTGCCAGCAGTTTTCTGGGCGGGGAAGAGACCCAGTACTTC. Encoded protein: CASSFLGGEETQYF.

The rearrangement links TRBV19 to TRBJ2-1; D is perhaps TRBD1 (7 bases). Trimming stripped 3 bases from V and 7 bases from J, with 13 bases between. The CDR3 contains 14 residues. Germline CDR1 is LNHDA and CDR2 is SQIVND (reference sequence). Here the CDR3 reads CASSIGPGGNEQFF. DNA for the CDR3: TGTGCCAGTAGTATTGGTCCAGGGGGGAATGAGCAGTTCTTC.

The rearrangement uses TRBV28 and TRBJ2-7, with 8 positions matching TRBD2. The length of the CDR3 is 15 residues. In germline, CDR1 is MDHEN, CDR2 SYDVKM. Losses at the gene ends were 8 bases for V and 3 bases for J; bases not matched to a gene: 12. The CDR3 spells CASSTPGGLGYEQYF. The CDR3 nucleotides are TGTGCCAGCTCCACCCCGGGGGGGCTGGGCTACGAGCAGTACTTC.

This sequence joins TRBV5-1 and TRBJ1-2; TRBD1 matches 8 bases. Germline CDR1 and CDR2: SGHRS and YFSETQ. V lost 0 bases, J lost 6 bases, and 4 bases stayed unmatched. This CDR3 spans 14 amino acids. CDR3 coding DNA: TGCGCCAGCAGCTTGGGACAGGGACAGGATGGCTACACCTTC. This encodes CASSLGQGQDGYTF.

Regarding this clone: A read error may produce the germline difference seen at one junction end. The rearrangement links TRBV4-2 to TRBJ2-4; 9 bases are a match to TRBD2. The CDR3 is 16 amino acids. The germline V gene encodes CDR1 LGHNA and CDR2 YNFKEQ. CDR3 in amino acids: CASSLAGGESKNIQCF. CDR3 in DNA: TGTGCCAGCAGCCTCGCGGGAGGGGAGAGCAAAAACATTCAGTGCTTC.

This chain uses TRBV15 with TRBJ1-1; the D gene is possibly TRBD1 (5 bases). Germline CDR1 reads LNHNV; CDR2 reads YYDKDF (reference sequence). V was clipped by 3 bases and J by 1 base, with 12 bases between them. The CDR3 totals 15 residues. The CDR3: CATSRGPQENTEAFF. The CDR3 coding sequence is TGTGCCACCAGCAGGGGGCCGCAGGAGAACACTGAAGCTTTCTTT.

V gene TRBV6-6 combines with J gene TRBJ2-2; 12 nucleotides align to TRBD2. J was trimmed by 4 bases and V by 5 bases; bases with no gene match: 5. Germline CDR1 is MNHNY and CDR2 is SVGAGI (reference sequence). CDR3 length: 16 amino acids. CDR3 sequence reads: CASSTPSGRATGELFF. In DNA form, the CDR3 reads TGTGCCAGCAGTACCCCTAGCGGGAGGGCCACCGGGGAGCTGTTTTTT.

This clone showed up just once. V usage is TRBV18 and J usage is TRBJ2-7, with D possibly TRBD1 on 6 matching bases. Germline CDR1 reads KGHSH; CDR2 reads LQKENI. V lost 6 bases and J 2 bases, leaving 17 bases between the germline ends. The length of the CDR3 is 15 residues. The CDR3 nucleotides read TGTGCCAGCTCCCTTGGGGGACAAGCTACCTACGAGCAGTACTTC. This gives the protein CASSLGGQATYEQYF.

The rearrangement joins TRBV6-5 to TRBJ1-2; D uncertain. The CDR3 is 13 amino acids. Trimming removed 8 bases from V and 5 bases from J, with 15 bases in between. CDR1 and CDR2 from the germline V gene are MNHEY and SVGAGI. CDR3 loop: CASRAGPLYGYTF. CDR3 nucleotide sequence: TGTGCCAGCCGGGCAGGTCCCCTATATGGCTACACCTTC.

To note about this clone: The sample carries other DNA sequences with the same CDR3. This chain links TRBV11-3 with TRBJ2-3; the D gene is possibly TRBD2 (5 bases). This CDR3 contains 13 residues. V lost 5 bases and J 3 bases, leaving 9 bases between the germline ends. From germline, CDR1 is SGHNT and CDR2 YENEEA. This CDR3 reads CASSLRGTDTQYF. CDR3 in DNA: TGTGCCAGCAGCCTACGCGGGACAGATACGCAGTATTTT.

The chain is built from TRBV29-1 and TRBJ1-2; the D is unclear. The length of the CDR3 is 13 residues. The germline V gene has CDR1 SQVTM and CDR2 ANQGSEA. V shed 7 bases and J shed 8 bases, with 20 bases lying between them. The DNA of the CDR3 is TGCAGCGCCGCACCGTACCGGGCCGGCGGCTACACCTTC. It codes for CSAAPYRAGGYTF.

This clone appeared once. This chain connects TRBV9 to TRBJ1-2; TRBD1 matches at 12 bases. This CDR3 spans 16 amino acids. V trimming: 4 bases; J trimming: 7 bases; junction bases outside the gene matches: 11. CDR1 is SGDLS, CDR2 YYNGEE, per germline. CDR3 DNA: TGTGCCAGCAGCCCCCAAGGGGGACAGGGGGCTGGTGGCTACACCTTC. Protein sequence: CASSPQGGQGAGGYTF.

For this clone: The same CDR3 arises from other DNA sequences in this sample as well. V usage is TRBV5-1 and J usage is TRBJ1-5; D remains ambiguous. Per germline, CDR1 SGHRS and CDR2 YFSETQ. V lost 0 bases, J lost 2 bases, and 3 bases lay in between. The CDR3 is 13 residues long. DNA for the CDR3: TGCGCCAGCAGCTTGGGACGCAATCAGCCCCAGCATTTT. Amino acids: CASSLGRNQPQHF.

The J gene is TRBJ2-6, the V gene TRBV4-1, with 8 nucleotides matching TRBD1. CDR3 length: 19 amino acids. Per the germline V gene, CDR1 is MGHRA and CDR2 is YSYEKL. Losses at the gene ends were 1 base for V and 2 bases for J; bases not matched to a gene: 10. The DNA of the CDR3 is TGCGCCAGCAGCCAAGTCGGGCGGACAGGGACGGCTGGGGCCAACGTCCTGACTTTC. It codes for CASSQVGRTGTAGANVLTF.

This clone was found a few times. The sample has other DNA sequences that encode this CDR3 too. J is TRBJ1-5 and V is TRBV29-1, with no clear D. CDR1 is SQVTM, CDR2 ANQGSEA, per germline. V was trimmed by 4 bases and J by 1 base, leaving 5 bases between them. The CDR3 totals 12 residues. The CDR3 spells CSVAGSNQPQHF. The CDR3 DNA reads as TGCAGCGTTGCGGGGAGCAATCAGCCCCAGCATTTT.

The chain joins TRBV9 to TRBJ2-2; TRBD1 agrees at 10 bases. Germline lookup yields CDR1 SGDLS and CDR2 YYNGEE. The J segment lost 3 bases and the V segment lost 3 bases, leaving 5 bases of the junction unmatched. CDR3 length: 16 residues. For the CDR3, the DNA is TGTGCCAGCAGCGGACAGGGGGCGCTGGACACCGGGGAGCTGTTTTTT. Its translation: CASSGQGALDTGELFF.

In this sample, this clone turned up once. The chain carries TRBV28 and TRBJ2-7, with D possibly matching TRBD2 (7 bases). Trimming pared 2 bases from V and 1 base from J, leaving 12 bases between. Per germline, CDR1 MDHEN and CDR2 SYDVKM. CDR3 size: 15 residues. CDR3 loop: CASSLGGARSYEQYF. The CDR3 DNA sequence: TGTGCCAGCAGTTTAGGGGGGGCGCGATCCTACGAGCAGTACTTC.

J is TRBJ2-7 and V is TRBV28; no clear D. Germline assignment: CDR1 MDHEN and CDR2 SYDVKM. The CDR3 sequence is 12 residues long. The germline V and J ends were trimmed by 3 bases and 6 bases, with 9 bases remaining between them. The CDR3 is CASSFQRSEQYF. For the CDR3, the DNA is TGTGCCAGCAGTTTCCAGAGGTCCGAGCAGTACTTC.

The chain couples TRBV13 to TRBJ2-7, with a weak D call TRBD2 (5 bases). The length of the CDR3 is 14 residues. With 3 bases removed from V and 1 base from J, the gap between germline ends came to 10 bases. Germline V gives CDR1 PRHDT, CDR2 FYEKMQ (reference sequence). For the CDR3, the DNA is TGTGCCAGCAGCTTTTCAGGAGGTTCCTACGAGCAGTACTTC. The encoded protein is CASSFSGGSYEQYF.

The chain is built from TRBV6-1 and TRBJ2-4, with 7 bases lining up with TRBD1. With V trimmed by 0 bases and J by 1 base, 3 bases remained unmatched. The CDR3 is 16 amino acids. CDR1 MNHNS and CDR2 SASEGT come from the germline V gene. The CDR3 DNA is TGTGCCAGCAGTGAAGCTGGCAGGGGGGCCAAAAACATTCAGTACTTC. Translating gives CASSEAGRGAKNIQYF.

This clone was counted a few times. V gene TRBV30 combines with J gene TRBJ2-7; D may be TRBD1 or TRBD2 (7 bases each). Germline assignment: CDR1 GTSNPN and CDR2 SVGIG (reference sequence). The V and J ends lost 6 bases and 6 bases respectively, with 21 bases between them. The CDR3 spans 14 residues. CDR3 protein: CACGSGGEISEQYF. CDR3 DNA sequence: TGTGCCTGCGGATCAGGGGGGGAAATTAGCGAGCAGTACTTC.

The chain couples TRBV13 to TRBJ1-4; TRBD1 matches 7 bases. V lost 5 bases to trimming and J lost 4 bases; unmatched junction nucleotides: 4. CDR1 PRHDT and CDR2 FYEKMQ come from the germline V gene (reference sequence). The CDR3 runs to 14 residues. CDR3 region: CASSTGTDNEKLFF. For the CDR3, the DNA is TGTGCCAGCAGCACCGGGACAGATAATGAAAAACTGTTTTTT.

The V gene is TRBV6-5, the J gene TRBJ1-1; 7 nucleotides align to TRBD1. The CDR3 has 16 residues. V trimming: 4 bases; J trimming: 1 base; junction bases outside the gene matches: 9. CDR1 MNHEY and CDR2 SVGAGI come from the germline V gene. The CDR3 loop reads CASSSKGGQPNTEAFF. CDR3 coding DNA: TGTGCCAGCAGTTCCAAAGGGGGACAGCCGAACACTGAAGCTTTCTTT.

The rearrangement uses TRBV5-1 and TRBJ2-6, with D possibly TRBD2 on 6 matching bases. Trimming removed 4 bases from V and 0 bases from J, with 8 bases in between. The CDR3 is made up of 15 amino acids. CDR1 is SGHRS and CDR2 is YFSETQ in the germline V gene. The CDR3 region has the DNA TGCGCCAGCAGCGGGGGGTACTCTGGGGCCAACGTCCTGACTTTC. Amino acid sequence: CASSGGYSGANVLTF.

The rearrangement links TRBV7-2 to TRBJ2-7, with D possibly matching TRBD1 (6 bases). The CDR3 spans 15 residues. V was shortened by 2 bases and J by 2 bases, with 13 bases between the two germline ends. The V gene's germline CDR1 is SGHTA and CDR2 FQGNSA. The CDR3 nucleotides are TGTGCCAGCAGCTTAATGGCTACAGGGACCTACGAGCAGTACTTC. Translating it yields CASSLMATGTYEQYF. Full variable domain (rest looked up from reference TRBV7-2 and TRBJ2-7): GAGVSQSPSNKVTEKGKDVELRCDPISGHTALYWYRQSLGQGLEFLIYFQGNSAPDKSGLPSDRFSAERTGGSVSTLTIQRTQQEDSAVYLCASSLMATGTYEQYFGPGTRLTVT.

Turning to this clone: The same CDR3 arises from other DNA sequences in this sample as well. This chain joins TRBV2 and TRBJ1-5; D is perhaps TRBD1 (5 bases). The CDR3 extends over 13 amino acids. Trimming left V 5 bases short and J 5 bases short, with 10 bases between. The germline gives CDR1 SNHLY, CDR2 FYNNEI. The CDR3 protein is CASSRGRDQPQHF. In nucleotides, the CDR3 is TGTGCCAGCAGTCGGGGCCGGGATCAGCCCCAGCATTTT.